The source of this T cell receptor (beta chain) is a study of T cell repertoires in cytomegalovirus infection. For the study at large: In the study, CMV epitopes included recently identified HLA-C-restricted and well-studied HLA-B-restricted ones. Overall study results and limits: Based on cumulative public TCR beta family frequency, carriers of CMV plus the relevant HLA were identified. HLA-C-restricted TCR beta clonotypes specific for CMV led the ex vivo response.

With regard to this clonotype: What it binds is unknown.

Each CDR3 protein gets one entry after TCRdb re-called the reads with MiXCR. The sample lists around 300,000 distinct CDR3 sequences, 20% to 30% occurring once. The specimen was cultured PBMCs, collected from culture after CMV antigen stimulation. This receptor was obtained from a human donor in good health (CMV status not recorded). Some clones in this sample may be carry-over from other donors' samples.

DNA of the CDR3: TGTGCCAGCAACCTGGCAGGCGTGAATGAAAAACTGTTTTTT. Translation gives CASNLAGVNEKLFF. The chain is built from TRBV12-3 or TRBV12-4 and TRBJ1-4; no clear D. Trimming pared 7 bases from V and 5 bases from J, leaving 14 bases between. This CDR3 contains 14 residues.